This T cell receptor beta chain was found in a study of OX40 agonist ivuxolimab in advanced cancers. Study-wide findings and caveats: Partial responders treated at 0.1-3.0 mg/kg exhibited clonal expansion among the lowest measured. CD8+ T cells showed, on average, more clonal expansion than CD4+ cells.

Assay: immunoSEQ multiplex PCR; the TCRdb copy retains only in-frame clones and omits some. The sample lists 50,000 to 65,000 clones; roughly four fifths were seen once. V gave up 4 bases and J gave up 4 bases; unmatched junction bases: 7. Germline CDR1 reads MGHRA; CDR2 reads YSYEKL. The CDR3 length is 14 residues. With regard to this clone: Its cognate antigen is unknown.

This rearrangement joins TRBV4-1 to TRBJ2-7; 7 nucleotides align to TRBD1. This TCR derives from an adult with an advanced solid tumor such as melanoma, head and neck, liver or kidney cancer. The sample here was CD4+ or CD8+ T cells sorted from blood, taken in a trial of the OX40 agonist ivuxolimab. The CDR3 region has the DNA TGCGCCAGCAGCCTCTCCCCAGGGGGATACGAGCAGTACTTC. Translation gives CASSLSPGGYEQYF.